This T cell receptor (beta chain) was identified in a study of regulatory T cells in long-lasting Graves disease. Indicated time point: newly diagnosed GD, antithyroid drugs for less than 3 months. The TCR library was made from RNA extracted from PBMCs. Investigators prepared the TCR beta libraries by applying iRepertoire HTBI primers and Arm-PCR of CDR3 regions. TCRdb reanalysed the multiplex PCR reads using MiXCR and keeps one entry per CDR3 protein. In the table there are about 440,000 distinct CDR3 sequences, roughly 15% of which are singletons. These records were also assigned to another study, of T cells in Graves' hyperthyroidism and ophthalmopathy.

The sequence came from a woman younger than 35 with Graves disease. The specimen comprised peripheral blood mononuclear cells (PBMCs), sampled at new diagnosis, from a patient treated with antithyroid drugs.

CDR3 region: CASSAGLAGVGGYNEQFF. CDR3 sequence (DNA): TGTGCCAGCAGCGCCGGACTAGCGGGAGTAGGTGGATACAATGAGCAGTTCTTC. The V call is TRBV9, the J call TRBJ2-1; 13 bases are a match to TRBD2. Germline V lookup: CDR1 SGDLS, CDR2 YYNGEE. The CDR3 is made up of 18 amino acids. With V trimmed by 3 bases and J by 4 bases, 10 bases remained unmatched.